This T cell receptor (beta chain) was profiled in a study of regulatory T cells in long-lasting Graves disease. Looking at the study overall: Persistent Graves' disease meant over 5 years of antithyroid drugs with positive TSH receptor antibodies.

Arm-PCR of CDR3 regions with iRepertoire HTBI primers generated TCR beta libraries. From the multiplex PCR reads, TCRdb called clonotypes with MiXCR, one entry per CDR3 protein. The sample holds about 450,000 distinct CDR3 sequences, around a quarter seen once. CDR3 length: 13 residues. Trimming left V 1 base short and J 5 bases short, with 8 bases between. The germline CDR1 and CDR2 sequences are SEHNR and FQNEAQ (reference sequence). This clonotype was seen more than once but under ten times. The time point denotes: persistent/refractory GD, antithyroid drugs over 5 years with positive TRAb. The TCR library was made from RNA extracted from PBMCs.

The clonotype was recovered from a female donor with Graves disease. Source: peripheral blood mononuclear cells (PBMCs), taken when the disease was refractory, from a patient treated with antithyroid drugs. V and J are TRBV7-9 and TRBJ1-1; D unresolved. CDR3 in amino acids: CASSLGTLTEAFF. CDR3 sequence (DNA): TGTGCCAGCAGCTTAGGGACTTTAACTGAAGCTTTCTTT.